This TCR beta chain derives from a study of blood T cell repertoires in COVID-19. The germline CDR1 and CDR2 sequences are SGHRS and YFSETQ. The CDR3 sequence is 16 residues long. V was clipped by 4 bases and J by 0 bases, with 14 bases between them. Method: immunoSEQ multiplex PCR; TCRdb's copy keeps in-frame clones and lacks some. The sample records hundreds of thousands of clones, roughly 80% being singletons. The sample was peripheral blood. This chain connects TRBV5-1 to TRBJ2-1; a possible D gene is TRBD1 (6 bases). This receptor was obtained from a woman between 45 and 65 years old with active or convalescent COVID-19. The CDR3 reads CASSLVGARSYNEQFF. CDR3 nucleotide sequence: TGCGCCAGCAGCCTTGTGGGGGCGCGCTCCTACAATGAGCAGTTCTTC. The full variable domain, with the rest looked up from reference TRBV5-1 and TRBJ2-1, is KAGVTQTPRYLIKTRGQQVTLSCSPISGHRSVSWYQQTPGQGLQFLFEYFSETQRNKGNFPGRFSGRQFSNSRSEMNVSTLELGDSALYLCASSLVGARSYNEQFFGPGTRLTVL.